This TCR beta chain emerged from a study of T cell responses to AZD1222 COVID-19 vaccine. Findings of the study overall: Vaccine-associated CD4 TCRs ranged over spike, dominating at 160-218 and 743-854. After two AZD1222 doses, spike-specific TCR breadth and depth rose versus day 0. Baseline seropositivity characterized only six AZD1222 recipients. The donors showed a predominance of white British ancestry and of females, with possible underestimation of clonal diversity.

Points on this clone: Its antigen is unknown.

The data were produced by immunoSEQ multiplex PCR, yet TCRdb's version contains in-frame clones alone and is incomplete. Among tens of thousands of clones listed, about 93% were seen once. V dropped 0 bases and J dropped 3 bases, with 12 bases sitting between them. Per the germline V gene, CDR1 is SEHNR and CDR2 is FQNEAQ (reference sequence). This CDR3 region has 15 residues. This receptor was obtained from an adult in good health. The chain links TRBV7-9 to TRBJ2-7; D is possibly TRBD2 (7 bases). The sample consisted of peripheral blood, taken on day 0 of MenACWY control vaccination. CDR3 in amino acids: CASSLAGGAGYEQYF. The CDR3 region has the DNA TGTGCCAGCAGCTTAGCGGGGGGGGCAGGCTACGAGCAGTACTTC.